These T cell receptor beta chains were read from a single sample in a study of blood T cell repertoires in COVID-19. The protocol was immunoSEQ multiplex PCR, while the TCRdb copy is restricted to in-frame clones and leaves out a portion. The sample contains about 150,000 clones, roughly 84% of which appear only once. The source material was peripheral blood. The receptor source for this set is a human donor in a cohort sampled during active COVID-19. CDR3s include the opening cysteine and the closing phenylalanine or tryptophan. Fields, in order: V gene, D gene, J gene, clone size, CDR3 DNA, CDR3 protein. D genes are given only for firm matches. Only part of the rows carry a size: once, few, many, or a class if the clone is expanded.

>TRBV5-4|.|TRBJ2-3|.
TGTGCCAGCAGCTTGGGACAGGACACAGATACGCAGTATTTT
CASSLGQDTDTQYF
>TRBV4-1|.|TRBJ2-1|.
TGCGCCAGCAGCCAAGAGGGGGGCTACAATGAGCAGTTCTTC
CASSQEGGYNEQFF
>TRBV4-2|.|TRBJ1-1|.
TGTGCCAGCAGCCTCAGGCGAGGGGGAAACACTGAAGCTTTCTTT
CASSLRRGGNTEAFF
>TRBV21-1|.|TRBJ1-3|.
TGTGCCAGCAGCAAAGAAACGGGGTTTCCCTACTCTGGAAACACCATATATTTT
CASSKETGFPYSGNTIYF
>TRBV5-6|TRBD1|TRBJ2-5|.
TGTGCCAGCAGTTCGACAGGGGCTATACAAGAGACCCAGTACTTC
CASSSTGAIQETQYF
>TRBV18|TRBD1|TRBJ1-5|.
TGTGCCAGCTCACTTGGGACAGGGGGCAATCAGCCCCAGCATTTT
CASSLGTGGNQPQHF
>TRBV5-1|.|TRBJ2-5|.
TGCGCCAGCAGCTGGGGGAGGTCTGGACTTACTCAAGAGACCCAGTACTTC
CASSWGRSGLTQETQYF
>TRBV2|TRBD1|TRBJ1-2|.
TGTGCCAGCAGGTTACAGGGGCCGGATGGCTACACCTTC
CASRLQGPDGYTF
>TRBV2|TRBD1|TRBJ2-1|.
TGTGCCAGCAGTCGGGACAGGGAATATGAGCAGTTCTTC
CASSRDREYEQFF
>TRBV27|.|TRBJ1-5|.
TGTGCCAGCAGTTCGCCCGGGGGTGAGAATCAGCCCCAGCATTTT
CASSSPGGENQPQHF
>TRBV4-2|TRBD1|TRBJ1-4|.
TGTGCCAGCAGCTTGATTAAGGACACAGGGGGGACTAATGAAAAACTGTTTTTT
CASSLIKDTGGTNEKLFF
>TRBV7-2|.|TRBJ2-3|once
TGTGCCAGCAGCTTATCGCGAGATACGCAGTATTTT
CASSLSRDTQYF
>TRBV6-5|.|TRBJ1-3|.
TGTGCCAGCAGTCAGGGGAGCGCTGGAAACACCATATATTTT
CASSQGSAGNTIYF
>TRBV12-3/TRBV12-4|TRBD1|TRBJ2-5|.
TGTGCCAGCATGGGACAGGGGGGGACCCAGTACTTC
CASMGQGGTQYF
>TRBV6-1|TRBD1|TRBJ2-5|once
TGTGCCAGCAGTGATGGGGACAGGGGGACCCAGTACTTC
CASSDGDRGTQYF
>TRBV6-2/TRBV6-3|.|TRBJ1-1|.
TGTGCCAGCAGTCACCGGGGGGGCACTGAAGCTTTCTTT
CASSHRGGTEAFF